This is a list of T cell receptor beta chains from one sample in a study of cytomegalovirus exposure and HLA in healthy donors. Method: immunoSEQ multiplex PCR; TCRdb's copy keeps in-frame clones and lacks some. The data hold more than 90,000 clones, with 65% to 75% observed a single time. The sequenced sample was PBMCs. The source is a woman aged 45-59 years in good health and CMV-seropositive. CDR3s leave out the opening cysteine and the closing phenylalanine or tryptophan.

TRBJ2-7 TRBV27 ASSFLTSGPLGEQY
TRBJ2-2 TRBV6-5 ASSYSPGLNTGELF
TRBJ1-2 TRBV5-6 ASSWGTGKVVYGYT
TRBJ2-2 TRBV5-4 ASSLGTGHTGELF
TRBJ1-5 TRBV10-2 ASRQGSNQPQH
TRBJ2-7 TRBV18 ASSPRRPGTGIYEQY
TRBJ2-7 TRBV9 ASNSKEVYEQY
TRBJ1-5 TRBV7-8 ASSTQGSYQPQH
TRBJ2-5 TRBV18 ASSPPRGQETQY
TRBJ1-2 TRBV6-5 ASSFSRTGGRGYT
TRBJ2-1 TRBV2 ASSELAGVNEQF
TRBJ2-3 TRBV6-5 ASSYSNSADTQY
TRBJ1-4 TRBV6-1 ASSTTQIEKLF
TRBJ1-6 TRBV10-3 AISEQLIISPLH
TRBJ2-3 TRBV27 ASSLFLGGISTDTQY
TRBJ2-3 TRBV7-2 ASRGLADSTDTQY
TRBJ2-5 TRBV7-9 ASSSFGTSETQY
TRBJ1-1 TRBV7-9 ASSLDTGSEAF
TRBJ2-7 TRBV28 ASSLLGLAKVYEQY
TRBJ1-2 TRBV7-2 ASSAQGGYYGYT
TRBJ1-2 TRBV19 ASSMYPSGTGGSRDGYT
TRBJ1-1 TRBV10-1 ASSVAGFAEAF
TRBJ1-6 TRBV27 ASRSNQEFSYNSPLH
TRBJ2-7 TRBV28 ASSPRLRLYEQY
. TRBV5-4 ASSLRSSYEQY
TRBJ1-2 TRBV18 ASSPDRGDGYT
TRBJ2-5 TRBV19 ASTITTSGQETQY
TRBJ1-2 TRBV27 ASSLSHRDGYT
TRBJ2-5 TRBV21-1 ASSSRTGTLNQETQY
TRBJ1-3 TRBV18 ASSPPAQGHGNTIY
TRBJ1-6 TRBV27 ASSLLTGGSSPLH
TRBJ1-1 TRBV6-6 ASIGTDVEAF
TRBJ1-1 TRBV6-1 ASSETPGNTEAF
TRBJ2-3 TRBV28 ASSLGADTQY
TRBJ2-3 TRBV7-3 ASSLAGSGTDTQY
TRBJ2-5 TRBV5-1 ASSLAGETQY
TRBJ1-2 TRBV29-1 SVDGASGYGYT
TRBJ2-2 TRBV9 ASSVGPSENTGELF
TRBJ1-1 TRBV19 AVRDRVGATEAF
TRBJ2-3 TRBV6-6 ASSFIQGTDTQY
TRBJ1-5 TRBV10-1 ASSEEDSSNQPQH
TRBJ2-1 TRBV7-6 ASSRDSEQF
TRBJ2-5 TRBV7-3 ASSATQEETQY
TRBJ2-6 TRBV27 ASSLLAAYRGTGANVLT
TRBJ1-1 TRBV18 ASTIGQGIEAF
TRBJ1-4 TRBV5-5 ASSLVGQDEKLF
TRBJ1-2 TRBV19 ASSPTTGTGSGYT
TRBJ1-1 TRBV27 ASSFLSSNTEAF
TRBJ2-7 TRBV10-2 ASTTDRVRYEQY
TRBJ1-2 TRBV4-3 ASSQQVAVSLVGNYGYT
TRBJ1-4 TRBV5-6 ASSPGGGIGEKLF
TRBJ2-1 TRBV5-6 ASSLGLAGSYNEQF
TRBJ1-6 TRBV5-6 ASSFRDRGYSPLH
TRBJ2-7 TRBV6-1 ASSEMRTGLLYEQY
. TRBV30 AWSEGSTYEQY
TRBJ2-4 TRBV6-1 ASSEVSGGFRSRNIQY
TRBJ1-2 TRBV7-9 ASSQSQFYGYT